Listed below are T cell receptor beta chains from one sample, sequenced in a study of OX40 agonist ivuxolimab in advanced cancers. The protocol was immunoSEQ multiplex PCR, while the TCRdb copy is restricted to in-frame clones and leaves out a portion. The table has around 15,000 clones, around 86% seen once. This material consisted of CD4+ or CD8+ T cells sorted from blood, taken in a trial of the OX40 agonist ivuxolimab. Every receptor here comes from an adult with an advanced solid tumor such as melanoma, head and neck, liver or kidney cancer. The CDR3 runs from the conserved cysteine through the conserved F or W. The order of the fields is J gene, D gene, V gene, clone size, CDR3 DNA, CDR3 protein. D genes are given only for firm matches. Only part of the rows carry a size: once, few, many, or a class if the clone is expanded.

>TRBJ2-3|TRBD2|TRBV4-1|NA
TGCGCCAGCAGCTCATGGACTAGCGGCACAGATACGCAGTATTTT
CASSSWTSGTDTQYF
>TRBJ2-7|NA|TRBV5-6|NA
TGTGCCAGCAGCCGGGACAACTCCTACGAGCAGTACTTC
CASSRDNSYEQYF
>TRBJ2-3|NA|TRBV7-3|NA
TGTGCCAGCAGCATGGGACTCTACACAGATACGCAGTATTTT
CASSMGLYTDTQYF
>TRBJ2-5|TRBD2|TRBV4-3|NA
TGCGCCAGCAGCCAAGGAGCGCGCGCGGGAGGGACGGAGACCCAGTACTTC
CASSQGARAGGTETQYF
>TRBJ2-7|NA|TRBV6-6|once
TGTGCCAGCAGCCCTGAGGGGGGCTACGAGCAGTACTTC
CASSPEGGYEQYF
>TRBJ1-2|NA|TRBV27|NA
TGTGCCAGCAGTTTACAAGGGGCTAACTATGGCTACACCTTC
CASSLQGANYGYTF
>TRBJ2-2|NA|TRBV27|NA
TGTGCCAGCAGTTTAAGGGGGGCGGGCACCGGGGAGCTGTTTTTT
CASSLRGAGTGELFF
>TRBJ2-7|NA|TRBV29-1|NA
TGCAGCGTTCGGACAGCAAGAACCTACGAGCAGTACTTC
CSVRTARTYEQYF
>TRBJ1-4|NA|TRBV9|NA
TGTGCTAGCAGCCGGGGACTAAATGAAAAACTGTTTTTT
CASSRGLNEKLFF
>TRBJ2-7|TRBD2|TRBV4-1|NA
TGCGCCAGCAGCCAAGCTTTGGGCAGGGCGGGACTAGCGAGCTCCTACGAGCAGTACTTC
CASSQALGRAGLASSYEQYF
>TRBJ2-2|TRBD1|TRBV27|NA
TGTGCCAGCAGTTCGGGATGGCAGGGGGCAACCGGGGAGCTGTTTTTT
CASSSGWQGATGELFF
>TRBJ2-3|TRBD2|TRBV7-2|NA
TGTGCCAGCAGCCCAGCTAGCGGGAGCACAGATACGCAGTATTTT
CASSPASGSTDTQYF
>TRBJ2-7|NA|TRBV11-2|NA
TGTGCCAGCAGCTCACCGGGACGAGCAGTCTACGAGCAGTACTTC
CASSSPGRAVYEQYF
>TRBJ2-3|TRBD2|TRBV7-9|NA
TGTGCCAGCAGCTTACAGGGAGCGGGAGGGCCAGATACGCAGTATTTT
CASSLQGAGGPDTQYF
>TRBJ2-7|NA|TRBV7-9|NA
TGTGCCAGCAGCTTGCCCCTCGACGGGAGCTCCTACGAGCAGTACTTC
CASSLPLDGSSYEQYF
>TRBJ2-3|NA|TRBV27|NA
TGTGCCAGCAGTTTGGGCGGGCCTAGCACAGATACGCAGTATTTT
CASSLGGPSTDTQYF
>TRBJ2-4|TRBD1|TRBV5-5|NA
TGTGCCAGCAGCCCCCGGACAGGTGGAGGCAAAAACATTCAGTACTTC
CASSPRTGGGKNIQYF
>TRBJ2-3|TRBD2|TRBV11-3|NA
TGTGCCAGCAGCTTAGACGCGCTAGCGGGAGCCTACCTTACCCCAGATACGCAGTATTTT
CASSLDALAGAYLTPDTQYF